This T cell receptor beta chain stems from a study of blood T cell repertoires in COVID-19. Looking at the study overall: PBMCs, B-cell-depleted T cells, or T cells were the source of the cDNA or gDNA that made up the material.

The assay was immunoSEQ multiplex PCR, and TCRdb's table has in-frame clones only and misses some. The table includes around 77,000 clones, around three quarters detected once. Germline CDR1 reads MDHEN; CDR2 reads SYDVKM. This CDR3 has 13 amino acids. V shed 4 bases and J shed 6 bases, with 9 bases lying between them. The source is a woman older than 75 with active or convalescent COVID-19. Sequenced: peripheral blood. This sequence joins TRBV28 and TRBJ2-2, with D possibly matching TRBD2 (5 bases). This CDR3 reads CASSSDGAGELFF. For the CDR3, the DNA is TGTGCCAGCAGTTCCGACGGGGCCGGGGAGCTGTTTTTT.